Each of the 15 T cell receptor beta chains below was sequenced from the same sample in a study of vaccination effects on CD4 cells after COVID-19. Within the ViraFEST assay, antigen-specific CD4+ T cells underwent expansion with viral peptide pools prior to sequencing. When nine to ten days of culture had elapsed, CD4+ T cells were isolated. Documented for the person is a PCR-confirmed SARS-CoV-2 infection occurring between March and December 2020. No antigens are known for them. Here immunoSEQ multiplex PCR was the method, and the copy in TCRdb shows in-frame clones only, minus some. The sample lists more than 35,000 clones; 75% were seen once. The sequenced sample was CD4+ T cells from PBMCs cultured with a peptide pool, obtained before COVID-19 vaccination. The receptors stem from a human donor who had a prior SARS-CoV-2 infection.

This chain connects TRBV5-6 to TRBJ1-2; no reliable D call. CDR1 is SGHDT and CDR2 is YYEEEE in the germline V gene. Between the trimmed V and J ends, which lost 0 bases and 7 bases, there was a span of 13 bases. This CDR3 region has 14 residues. For the CDR3, the DNA is TGTGCCAGCAGCTTGGGGTGGGTTTCGACTGGCTACACCTTC. Its translation is CASSLGWVSTGYTF.

The chain is built from TRBV2 and TRBJ2-5, with D unresolved. CDR3 length equals 12 residues. From germline, CDR1 is SNHLY and CDR2 FYNNEI. V dropped 6 bases and J dropped 2 bases, with 7 bases sitting between them. DNA of the CDR3: TGTGCCAGCAGGGACCGACAAGAGACCCAGTACTTC. Protein product: CASRDRQETQYF. Filled out from reference TRBV2 and TRBJ2-5, the complete variable domain reads EPEVTQTPSHQVTQMGQEVILRCVPISNHLYFYWYRQILGQKVEFLVSFYNNEISEKSEIFDDQFSVERPDGSNFTLKIRSTKLEDSAMYFCASRDRQETQYFGPGTRLLVL.

The rearrangement joins TRBV7-9 to TRBJ2-2; 9 bases are a match to TRBD1. V shed 5 bases, J shed 0 bases, and the junction held 4 bases outside the gene matches. Germline V gene data show CDR1 as SEHNR and CDR2 as FQNEAQ (reference sequence). There are 16 residues in the CDR3. DNA of the CDR3: TGTGCCAGCAGCCGAGACAGGGGGTCGAACACCGGGGAGCTGTTTTTT. This sequence encodes CASSRDRGSNTGELFF.

This clone was counted between two and nine times. This chain uses TRBV3-1 (or the pseudogene TRBV3-2) with TRBJ2-7; TRBD1 or TRBD2 may be the D gene (5 bases each). Trimming removed 4 bases from V and 4 bases from J, with 17 bases in between. The CDR3 is made up of 15 amino acids. Germline V gene lookup returns CDR1 LGHDT and CDR2 YNNKEL (reference sequence). For the CDR3, the DNA is TGTGCCAGCAGCCTTACTCCGGTAGGGACGTACGAGCAGTACTTC. This translates into CASSLTPVGTYEQYF.

The rearrangement uses TRBV9 and TRBJ2-1, with 9 positions matching TRBD2. This CDR3 is 16 amino acids long. The germline gives CDR1 SGDLS, CDR2 YYNGEE. V shed 3 bases, J shed 6 bases, and the junction held 10 bases outside the gene matches. CDR3: CASSAPQGSGGNEQFF. The CDR3 DNA sequence: TGTGCCAGCAGCGCCCCTCAGGGTAGCGGGGGCAATGAGCAGTTCTTC. Full variable domain (remainder filled in from reference TRBV9 and TRBJ2-1): DSGVTQTPKHLITATGQRVTLRCSPRSGDLSVYWYQQSLDQGLQFLIQYYNGEERAKGNILERFSAQQFPDLHSELNLSSLELGDSALYFCASSAPQGSGGNEQFFGPGTRLTVL.

This clone showed up just once. The V and J genes are TRBV7-2 and TRBJ2-2, with 13 bases fitting TRBD2. Germline V gene data show CDR1 as SGHTA and CDR2 as FQGNSA. Trimming removed 5 bases from V and 6 bases from J; junction bases left unmatched: 6. There are 16 residues in the CDR3. CDR3 in amino acids: CASSPTSGGTAGELFF. The CDR3 DNA reads TGTGCCAGCAGCCCGACTAGCGGGGGGACCGCCGGGGAGCTGTTTTTT.

The V and J genes are TRBV5-1 and TRBJ2-5, with 8 bases lining up with TRBD2. V shed 3 bases, J shed 3 bases, and the junction held 7 bases outside the gene matches. There are 15 residues in the CDR3. The germline V gene encodes CDR1 SGHRS and CDR2 YFSETQ. CDR3 protein: CASSWLGAGEETQYF. CDR3 nucleotide sequence: TGCGCCAGCAGCTGGCTCGGAGCGGGAGAAGAGACCCAGTACTTC. The variable domain in full, completed from reference TRBV5-1 and TRBJ2-5, reads KAGVTQTPRYLIKTRGQQVTLSCSPISGHRSVSWYQQTPGQGLQFLFEYFSETQRNKGNFPGRFSGRQFSNSRSEMNVSTLELGDSALYLCASSWLGAGEETQYFGPGTRLLVL.

This clone was picked up a small number of times. This sequence joins TRBV5-1 and TRBJ2-3, with D unresolved. Per germline, CDR1 SGHRS and CDR2 YFSETQ. V gave up 4 bases and J gave up 0 bases, with 6 bases separating them. The CDR3 sequence is 13 residues long. CDR3 sequence: CASSAASTDTQYF. In nucleotides, the CDR3 is TGCGCCAGCAGCGCAGCTAGCACAGATACGCAGTATTTT.

V and J are TRBV9 and TRBJ2-2, with D possibly TRBD1 on 6 matching bases. V lost 0 bases and J lost 3, with 9 bases in between. CDR1 SGDLS and CDR2 YYNGEE come from the germline V gene. The CDR3 covers 15 residues. CDR3 amino acids: CASSVVGTYTGELFF. Written as DNA, the CDR3 is TGTGCCAGCAGCGTAGTAGGGACATACACCGGGGAGCTGTTTTTT.

In the case of this clone: The junction does not match germline at one end; this may be a read error. V gene TRBV5-5 combines with J gene TRBJ2-7, with 8 bases aligning to TRBD1. Per germline, CDR1 SGHKS and CDR2 YYEKEE (reference sequence). This CDR3 comprises 15 residues. CDR3 amino acids: CASSSVGTGVSTRGF. The CDR3 coding sequence is TGTGCCAGCAGCTCGGTCGGGACAGGAGTTTCCACCAGGGGGTTC.

The chain is built from TRBV6-4 and TRBJ1-4; D may be TRBD1 (5 bases). Germline loops: CDR1 MRHNA, CDR2 SNTAGT. Trimming shortened V by 6 bases and J by 0 bases, and 17 bases separated the two germline ends. The CDR3 runs to 17 residues. Here the CDR3 DNA reads TGTGCCAGCAGGGGGGGTAGAAGACCCTCAACTAATGAAAAACTGTTTTTT. As protein: CASRGGRRPSTNEKLFF.

V is TRBV5-1 and J is TRBJ1-2; D perhaps matches TRBD1 (5 bases). There are 15 residues in the CDR3. Per the germline V gene, CDR1 is SGHRS and CDR2 is YFSETQ. V was shortened by 0 bases and J by 6 bases, with 15 bases between the two germline ends. The CDR3 DNA sequence: TGCGCCAGCAGCTTGGAAGGAGGGACGCAAGATGGCTACACCTTC. Translated, it gives CASSLEGGTQDGYTF.

The J gene is TRBJ2-5, the V gene TRBV5-1; D call uncertain. This CDR3 comprises 14 residues. Trimming cost V 3 bases and J 2 bases, with 11 bases left between them. Germline V gene sequence: CDR1 SGHRS, CDR2 YFSETQ. The DNA for the CDR3 is TGCGCCAGCAGCTCCGGGCCCGCACAAGAGACCCAGTACTTC. It codes for CASSSGPAQETQYF. Looking up the rest from reference TRBV5-1 and TRBJ2-5 gives the full variable domain: KAGVTQTPRYLIKTRGQQVTLSCSPISGHRSVSWYQQTPGQGLQFLFEYFSETQRNKGNFPGRFSGRQFSNSRSEMNVSTLELGDSALYLCASSSGPAQETQYFGPGTRLLVL.

The chain uses TRBV11-3 and TRBJ2-5; tentative D call: TRBD2 (5 bases). CDR1 and CDR2 from the germline V gene are SGHNT and YENEEA. Deletions cut 3 bases from V and 5 bases from J, with 10 bases between. The CDR3 covers 13 residues. CDR3 nucleotides: TGTGCCAGCAGCTTCGGGGTCGGGGAGACCCAGTACTTC. This gives the protein CASSFGVGETQYF.

The rearrangement links TRBV7-9 to TRBJ2-3; TRBD1 or TRBD2 may be the D gene (5 bases each). Trimming removed 10 bases from V and 2 bases from J, with 16 bases in between. Germline V gene lookup returns CDR1 SEHNR and CDR2 FQNEAQ (reference sequence). The CDR3 has 14 amino acids. The DNA of the CDR3 is TGTGCCACCCTGGGGGTGCCTACCACAGATACGCAGTATTTT. This gives the protein CATLGVPTTDTQYF.